This T cell receptor beta chain was documented in a study of T cell repertoires in cytomegalovirus infection. This CDR3 region has 12 residues. Per germline, CDR1 LNHNV and CDR2 YYDKDF (reference sequence). V trimming: 8 bases; J trimming: 5 bases; junction bases outside the gene matches: 2. This clonotype was detected many times. TCRdb redid the calling of the reads with MiXCR, one entry per CDR3 protein. Among roughly 240,000 distinct CDR3 sequences listed, approximately 7% were seen once. The TCR comes from a human donor in good health (CMV status not recorded). Some clones in this sample may be carry-over from other donors' samples. The sequenced sample consisted of PBMCs. This rearrangement joins TRBV15 to TRBJ1-5; 8 bases align to TRBD1. CDR3 amino acids: CATGDRYQPQHF. CDR3 bases: TGTGCCACCGGGGACAGGTATCAGCCCCAGCATTTT.